This TCR beta chain was retrieved from a study of shared clonotypes between healthy human individuals. Turning to the study itself: Researchers assigned three CD4 naive, three CD4 memory, two CD8 naive and one CD8 memory plate to each donor.

The CDR3 covers 15 residues. Germline CDR1 MGHRA, CDR2 YSYEKL. The germline V and J ends were trimmed by 2 bases and 5 bases, with 13 bases remaining between them. On sorted subsets, replicate PCRs used about 200 ng DNA, or 31,000 or so T cell genomes. Repertoires were generated with immunoSEQ multiplex PCR, while TCRdb's copy carries only in-frame clones and drops some. The sample holds approximately 2,000,000 clones, roughly 92% seen once. For this clone: Its antigen is not known.

General study points: Non-shared clonotypes showed lower generation probabilities than clonotypes common to all four donors.

Only Caucasian adults living in Nashville, Tennessee served as donors. The sequenced sample was naive CD4+ T cells from PBMCs. Subset described: CD45RA+ positively selected. The TCR sequence derives from a man between 18 and 35 years old in good health. Some clones in this sample may be carry-over from other donors' samples. The chain is built from TRBV4-1 and TRBJ1-5; the D is unclear. CDR3 sequence: CASSQTRGYDQPQHF. The DNA of the CDR3 is TGCGCCAGCAGCCAAACCCGGGGATATGATCAGCCCCAGCATTTT.